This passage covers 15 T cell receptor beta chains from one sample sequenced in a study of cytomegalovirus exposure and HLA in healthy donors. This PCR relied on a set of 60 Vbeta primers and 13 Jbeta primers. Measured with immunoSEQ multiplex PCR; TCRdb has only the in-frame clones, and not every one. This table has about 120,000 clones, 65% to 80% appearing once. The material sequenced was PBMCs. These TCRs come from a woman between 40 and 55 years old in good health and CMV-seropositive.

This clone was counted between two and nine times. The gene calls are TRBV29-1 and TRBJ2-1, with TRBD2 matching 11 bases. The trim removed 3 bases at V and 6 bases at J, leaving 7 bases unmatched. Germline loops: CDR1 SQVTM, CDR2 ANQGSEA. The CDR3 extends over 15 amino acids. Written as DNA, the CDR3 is TGCAGCGTTGAGACCTTAGCGGGAGGGCCCAATGAGCAGTTCTTC. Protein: CSVETLAGGPNEQFF.

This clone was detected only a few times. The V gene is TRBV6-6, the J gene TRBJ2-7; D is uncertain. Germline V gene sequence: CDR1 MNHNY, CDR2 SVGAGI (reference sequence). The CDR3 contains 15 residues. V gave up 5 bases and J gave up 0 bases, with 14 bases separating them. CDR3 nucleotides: TGTGCCAGCAGTAGCCCGTCTCTTCACTCCTACGAGCAGTACTTC. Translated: CASSSPSLHSYEQYF.

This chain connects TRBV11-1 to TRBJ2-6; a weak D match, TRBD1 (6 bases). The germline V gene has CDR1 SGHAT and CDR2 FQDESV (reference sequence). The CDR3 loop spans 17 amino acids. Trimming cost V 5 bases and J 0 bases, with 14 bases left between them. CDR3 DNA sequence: TGTGCCAGCAGCCCCAGGGGTTTGACCTCTGGGGCCAACGTCCTGACTTTC. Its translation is CASSPRGLTSGANVLTF.

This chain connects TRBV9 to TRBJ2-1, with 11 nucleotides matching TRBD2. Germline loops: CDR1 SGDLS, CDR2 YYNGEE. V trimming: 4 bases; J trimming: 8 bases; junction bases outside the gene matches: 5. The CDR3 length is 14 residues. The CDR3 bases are TGTGCCAGCAGCCTTAGCGGGAGGGCCGATGAGCAGTTCTTC. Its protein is CASSLSGRADEQFF.

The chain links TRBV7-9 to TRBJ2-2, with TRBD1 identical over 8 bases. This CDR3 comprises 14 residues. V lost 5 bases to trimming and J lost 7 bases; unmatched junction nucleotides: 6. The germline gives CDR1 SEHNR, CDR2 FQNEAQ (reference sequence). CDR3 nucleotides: TGTGCCAGCAGCACCCAGGGGGCGGACGGGGAGCTGTTTTTT. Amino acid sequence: CASSTQGADGELFF.

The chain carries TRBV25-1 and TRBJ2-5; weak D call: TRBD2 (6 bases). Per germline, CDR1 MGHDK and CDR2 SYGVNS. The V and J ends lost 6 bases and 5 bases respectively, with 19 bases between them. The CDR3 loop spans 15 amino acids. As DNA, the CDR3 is TGTGCCAGCAGCTCAACCGGGGGAACGGGGGAGACCCAGTACTTC. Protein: CASSSTGGTGETQYF.

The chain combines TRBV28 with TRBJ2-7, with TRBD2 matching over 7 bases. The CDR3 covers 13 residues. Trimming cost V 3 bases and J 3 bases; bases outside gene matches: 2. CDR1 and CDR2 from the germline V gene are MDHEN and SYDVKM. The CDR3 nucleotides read TGTGCCAGCAGTTTGGGGGGGGGCTACGAGCAGTACTTC. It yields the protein CASSLGGGYEQYF.

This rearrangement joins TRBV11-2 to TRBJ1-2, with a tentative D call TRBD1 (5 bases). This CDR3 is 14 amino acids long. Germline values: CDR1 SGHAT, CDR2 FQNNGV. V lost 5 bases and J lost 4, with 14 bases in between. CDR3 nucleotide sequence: TGTGCCAGCAGCGACTTGTACGACAGCTATGGCTACACCTTC. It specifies CASSDLYDSYGYTF.

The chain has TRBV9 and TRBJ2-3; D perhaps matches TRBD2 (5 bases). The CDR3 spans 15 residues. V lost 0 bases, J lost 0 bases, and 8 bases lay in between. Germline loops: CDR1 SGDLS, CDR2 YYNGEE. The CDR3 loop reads CASSVEGGSTDTQYF. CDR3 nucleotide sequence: TGTGCCAGCAGCGTAGAAGGCGGGAGCACAGATACGCAGTATTTT.

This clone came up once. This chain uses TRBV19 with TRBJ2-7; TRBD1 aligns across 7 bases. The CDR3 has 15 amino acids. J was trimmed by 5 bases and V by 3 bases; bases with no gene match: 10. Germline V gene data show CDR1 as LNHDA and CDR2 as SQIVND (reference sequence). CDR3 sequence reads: CASSIDRAFSDEQYF. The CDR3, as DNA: TGTGCCAGTAGTATCGACAGGGCGTTCTCAGACGAGCAGTACTTC.

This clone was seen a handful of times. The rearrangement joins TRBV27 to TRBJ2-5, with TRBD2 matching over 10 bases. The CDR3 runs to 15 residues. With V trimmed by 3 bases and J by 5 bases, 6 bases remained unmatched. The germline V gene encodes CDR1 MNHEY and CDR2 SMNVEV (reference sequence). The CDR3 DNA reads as TGTGCCAGCAGTTTGGGTACTAGCGGGGCTGAGACCCAGTACTTC. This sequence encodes CASSLGTSGAETQYF.

For the CDR3, the DNA is TGTGCCAGCAGTCTATGGGGACAGGGGGCGGATCAGCCCCAGCATTTT. It specifies CASSLWGQGADQPQHF. The rearrangement links TRBV27 to TRBJ1-5; 12 bases agree with TRBD1. With 5 bases clipped from V and 5 bases from J, the junction kept 7 bases outside the gene matches. The CDR3 has 16 amino acids. Germline V CDR1 and CDR2: MNHEY, SMNVEV (reference sequence).

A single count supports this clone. The CDR3 region is CASSPGGTAPFPTYEQYF. The CDR3, as DNA: TGTGCCAGCAGCCCCGGCGGGACAGCGCCCTTCCCAACCTACGAGCAGTACTTC. The chain recombines TRBV7-6 with TRBJ2-7, with a possible D match to TRBD1 (7 bases). CDR1 is SGHVS, CDR2 FNYEAQ, per germline. Trimming shortened V by 5 bases and J by 2 bases, and 25 bases separated the two germline ends. There are 18 residues in the CDR3.

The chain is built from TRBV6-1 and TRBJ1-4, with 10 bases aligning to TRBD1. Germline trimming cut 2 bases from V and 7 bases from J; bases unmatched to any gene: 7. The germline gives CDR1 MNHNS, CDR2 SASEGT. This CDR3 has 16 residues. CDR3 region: CASSESMGQGSEKLFF. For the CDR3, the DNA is TGTGCCAGCAGTGAAAGTATGGGACAGGGGAGTGAAAAACTGTTTTTT.

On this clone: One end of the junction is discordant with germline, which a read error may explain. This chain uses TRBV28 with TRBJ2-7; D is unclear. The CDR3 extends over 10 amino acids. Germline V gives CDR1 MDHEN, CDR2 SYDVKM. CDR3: CATSENEQYF. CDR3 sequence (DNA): TGTGCCACCAGTGAGAACGAGCAGTACTTC.